The rows below give T cell receptor beta chains drawn from one sample of a study of CD8+CD57+ T cells in acquired aplastic anemia. One entry per CDR3 protein, called by TCRdb with MiXCR from the reads. The table shows fewer than 200,000 distinct CDR3 sequences, with under 75% occurring only once. The material sequenced was sorted CD4+, CD8+, or CD8+CD57+ T cells (not recorded which) from PBMCs. Receptors were obtained from a human donor in good health. CDR3s include the opening cysteine and the closing phenylalanine or tryptophan. The order of the fields is D gene, V gene, clone size, J gene, CDR3 protein, CDR3 DNA. The D gene is left open where the match is weak. The size entry is marked missing in some rows and otherwise reads once, few, many or a size class.

d_call: -
v_call: TRBV20-1
clone_size: -
j_call: TRBJ2-5
cdr3_aa: CSARDFRLSQETQYF
cdr3_nt: TGCAGTGCTAGAGATTTTCGGTTATCTCAAGAGACCCAGTACTTC

d_call: TRBD2
v_call: TRBV19
clone_size: -
j_call: TRBJ2-7
cdr3_aa: CASQGLAGAVEQYF
cdr3_nt: TGTGCCAGCCAAGGACTAGCGGGAGCGGTCGAGCAGTACTTC

d_call: -
v_call: TRBV2
clone_size: -
j_call: TRBJ1-2
cdr3_aa: CASGRGSHGYTF
cdr3_nt: TGTGCCAGCGGACGGGGGTCACATGGCTACACCTTC

d_call: TRBD2
v_call: TRBV20-1
clone_size: -
j_call: TRBJ2-2
cdr3_aa: CSATFTGGGELFF
cdr3_nt: TGCAGTGCTACCTTCACGGGGGGCGGGGAGCTGTTTTTT

d_call: -
v_call: TRBV7-6
clone_size: -
j_call: TRBJ2-1
cdr3_aa: CASSPAPGPEQFF
cdr3_nt: TGTGCCAGCAGCCCGGCTCCCGGGCCTGAGCAGTTCTTC

d_call: -
v_call: TRBV19
clone_size: -
j_call: TRBJ1-2
cdr3_aa: CASSPAGSNYGYTF
cdr3_nt: TGTGCCAGTAGTCCCGCAGGCTCTAACTATGGCTACACCTTC

d_call: -
v_call: TRBV6-1
clone_size: many
j_call: TRBJ1-5
cdr3_aa: CASSGINQPQHF
cdr3_nt: TGTGCCAGCAGTGGTATCAATCAGCCCCAGCATTTT

d_call: -
v_call: TRBV6-6
clone_size: many
j_call: TRBJ1-6
cdr3_aa: CASRNRDLVSPLHF
cdr3_nt: TGTGCCAGCAGAAACAGGGATCTGGTGTCACCCCTCCACTTT

d_call: -
v_call: TRBV2
clone_size: -
j_call: TRBJ1-5
cdr3_aa: CVSSEEPRGNQPQHF
cdr3_nt: TGTGTCAGCAGTGAAGAGCCGAGGGGCAATCAGCCCCAGCATTTT

d_call: -
v_call: TRBV4-3
clone_size: few
j_call: TRBJ2-7
cdr3_aa: CASSPGTGRYEQYF
cdr3_nt: TGCGCCAGCAGCCCCGGGACTGGACGCTACGAGCAGTACTTC

d_call: -
v_call: TRBV20-1
clone_size: -
j_call: TRBJ2-7
cdr3_aa: CSASPGIHEQYF
cdr3_nt: TGCAGTGCTAGTCCGGGCATCCACGAGCAGTACTTC

d_call: -
v_call: TRBV7-9
clone_size: -
j_call: TRBJ2-2
cdr3_aa: CASSTLQGGGELFF
cdr3_nt: TGTGCCAGCAGCACCCTCCAGGGGGGCGGGGAGCTGTTTTTT

d_call: -
v_call: TRBV20-1
clone_size: -
j_call: TRBJ2-5
cdr3_aa: CSARWGQETQYF
cdr3_nt: TGCAGTGCTAGGTGGGGTCAAGAGACCCAGTACTTC

d_call: -
v_call: TRBV9
clone_size: -
j_call: TRBJ2-1
cdr3_aa: CASSVDRGSYNEQFF
cdr3_nt: TGTGCCAGCAGCGTAGACCGGGGGTCCTACAATGAGCAGTTCTTC

d_call: -
v_call: TRBV7-2
clone_size: -
j_call: TRBJ1-2
cdr3_aa: CASSRANLAAPYGYTF
cdr3_nt: TGTGCCAGCAGCCGAGCCAACTTAGCGGCTCCCTATGGCTACACCTTC

d_call: -
v_call: TRBV7-9
clone_size: -
j_call: TRBJ2-1
cdr3_aa: CASSPFEGGLPYNEQFF
cdr3_nt: TGTGCCAGCAGTCCTTTTGAGGGGGGACTCCCCTACAATGAGCAGTTCTTC

d_call: -
v_call: TRBV7-2
clone_size: few
j_call: TRBJ2-3
cdr3_aa: CASSLAGGTDTQYF
cdr3_nt: TGTGCCAGCAGCTTAGCGGGGGGCACAGATACGCAGTATTTT

d_call: TRBD2
v_call: TRBV10-3
clone_size: -
j_call: TRBJ2-7
cdr3_aa: CAISEFETSGRAHEQYF
cdr3_nt: TGTGCCATCAGTGAGTTCGAGACTAGCGGGAGGGCCCACGAGCAGTACTTC

d_call: -
v_call: TRBV20-1
clone_size: -
j_call: TRBJ2-5
cdr3_aa: CSARDLRSQETQYF
cdr3_nt: TGCAGTGCTAGAGATTTAAGGAGCCAAGAGACCCAGTACTTC

d_call: TRBD2
v_call: TRBV10-3
clone_size: -
j_call: TRBJ2-5
cdr3_aa: CAISESAGRETQYF
cdr3_nt: TGTGCCATCAGTGAGTCGGCCGGGAGGGAGACCCAGTACTTC

d_call: -
v_call: TRBV7-2
clone_size: -
j_call: TRBJ1-5
cdr3_aa: CASSFSVLSQPQHF
cdr3_nt: TGTGCCAGCAGCTTCTCAGTGTTGTCGCAGCCCCAGCATTTT

d_call: -
v_call: TRBV28
clone_size: many
j_call: TRBJ2-5
cdr3_aa: CASTTHVQETQYF
cdr3_nt: TGTGCCAGCACGACGCACGTTCAAGAGACCCAGTACTTC

d_call: TRBD2
v_call: TRBV12-3/TRBV12-4
clone_size: -
j_call: TRBJ2-1
cdr3_aa: CASTFWAVAGDEQFF
cdr3_nt: TGTGCCAGCACCTTCTGGGCGGTAGCGGGAGATGAGCAGTTCTTC

d_call: -
v_call: TRBV19
clone_size: -
j_call: TRBJ2-7
cdr3_aa: CASSIWGSYEQYF
cdr3_nt: TGTGCCAGTAGTATATGGGGTTCCTACGAGCAGTACTTC

d_call: TRBD1
v_call: TRBV19
clone_size: many
j_call: TRBJ1-6
cdr3_aa: CASSLGQWLSYNSPLHF
cdr3_nt: TGTGCCAGTAGCCTGGGACAGTGGCTCTCCTATAATTCACCCCTCCACTTT

d_call: -
v_call: TRBV19
clone_size: -
j_call: TRBJ1-5
cdr3_aa: CASRRGGQSNQPQHF
cdr3_nt: TGTGCCAGTAGACGCGGGGGGCAAAGCAATCAGCCCCAGCATTTT

d_call: TRBD2
v_call: TRBV4-2
clone_size: -
j_call: TRBJ2-3
cdr3_aa: CASSQTVAGVDTQYF
cdr3_nt: TGTGCCAGCAGCCAAACAGTAGCGGGAGTCGATACGCAGTATTTT

d_call: -
v_call: TRBV5-5
clone_size: once
j_call: TRBJ1-1
cdr3_aa: CASMGNTEAFF
cdr3_nt: TGCGCCAGCATGGGGAACACTGAAGCTTTCTTT

d_call: -
v_call: TRBV2
clone_size: -
j_call: TRBJ1-2
cdr3_aa: CASSASGGGNYGYTF
cdr3_nt: TGTGCCAGCAGTGCCTCCGGAGGGGGGAACTATGGCTACACCTTC

d_call: TRBD1
v_call: TRBV19
clone_size: -
j_call: TRBJ2-2
cdr3_aa: CASSMRTGNTGELFF
cdr3_nt: TGTGCCAGTAGTATGAGGACAGGCAACACCGGGGAGCTGTTTTTT

d_call: TRBD1
v_call: TRBV20-1
clone_size: -
j_call: TRBJ1-2
cdr3_aa: CSARRTGGLYGYTF
cdr3_nt: TGCAGTGCTAGAAGGACAGGGGGACTATATGGCTACACCTTC

d_call: -
v_call: TRBV12-3/TRBV12-4
clone_size: many
j_call: TRBJ2-5
cdr3_aa: CASSLMVPQGTQYF
cdr3_nt: TGTGCCAGCAGTTTAATGGTACCGCAGGGGACCCAGTACTTC

d_call: -
v_call: TRBV20-1
clone_size: many
j_call: TRBJ1-2
cdr3_aa: CSAKQVNYGYTF
cdr3_nt: TGCAGTGCGAAACAAGTAAACTATGGCTACACCTTC

d_call: -
v_call: TRBV20-1
clone_size: -
j_call: TRBJ2-7
cdr3_aa: CSARAGTSYEQYF
cdr3_nt: TGCAGTGCTAGAGCGGGAACTTCCTACGAGCAGTACTTC

d_call: TRBD2
v_call: TRBV9
clone_size: many
j_call: TRBJ2-1
cdr3_aa: CASSGSGRAFYNEQFF
cdr3_nt: TGTGCCAGCAGCGGTAGCGGGAGGGCCTTTTACAATGAGCAGTTCTTC

d_call: -
v_call: TRBV20-1
clone_size: -
j_call: TRBJ1-5
cdr3_aa: CSARTEYSNQPQHF
cdr3_nt: TGCAGTGCGAGGACAGAGTATAGCAATCAGCCCCAGCATTTT

d_call: -
v_call: TRBV6-6
clone_size: -
j_call: TRBJ1-2
cdr3_aa: CASSSPELDGLEGYTF
cdr3_nt: TGTGCCAGCAGCAGTCCTGAACTGGACGGCCTGGAAGGCTACACCTTC

d_call: -
v_call: TRBV7-2
clone_size: -
j_call: TRBJ1-1
cdr3_aa: CASSLDRDTEAFF
cdr3_nt: TGTGCCAGCAGCTTAGATCGGGACACTGAAGCTTTCTTT

d_call: -
v_call: TRBV20-1
clone_size: -
j_call: TRBJ2-1
cdr3_aa: CSARDWGVGNEDEQFF
cdr3_nt: TGCAGTGCTAGAGATTGGGGAGTGGGGAATGAGGATGAGCAGTTCTTC

d_call: -
v_call: TRBV20-1
clone_size: -
j_call: TRBJ2-7
cdr3_aa: CSASNPGSSYEQYF
cdr3_nt: TGCAGTGCCTCCAATCCCGGGAGCTCCTACGAGCAGTACTTC

d_call: -
v_call: TRBV4-3
clone_size: -
j_call: TRBJ2-7
cdr3_aa: CASSQGTFSYEQYF
cdr3_nt: TGCGCCAGCAGCCAAGGAACCTTCTCCTACGAGCAGTACTTC

d_call: -
v_call: TRBV14
clone_size: -
j_call: TRBJ1-1
cdr3_aa: CASSPRWRTEYTEAFF
cdr3_nt: TGTGCCAGCAGCCCCCGGTGGAGGACAGAATACACTGAAGCTTTCTTT

d_call: -
v_call: TRBV5-1
clone_size: few
j_call: TRBJ2-7
cdr3_aa: CASSLVLADANEQYF
cdr3_nt: TGCGCCAGCAGCTTGGTGCTTGCGGACGCGAACGAGCAGTACTTC

d_call: -
v_call: TRBV7-9
clone_size: once
j_call: TRBJ2-1
cdr3_aa: CASSAGPNNEQFF
cdr3_nt: TGTGCCAGCAGCGCGGGACCAAACAATGAGCAGTTCTTC

d_call: -
v_call: TRBV5-1
clone_size: many
j_call: TRBJ1-1
cdr3_aa: CASSLTGLEVEAFF
cdr3_nt: TGCGCCAGCAGCTTGACAGGGCTCGAAGTAGAAGCTTTCTTT

d_call: -
v_call: TRBV7-8
clone_size: -
j_call: TRBJ2-5
cdr3_aa: CASSLGPLRETQYF
cdr3_nt: TGTGCCAGCAGCTTAGGGCCCCTTCGGGAGACCCAGTACTTC

d_call: TRBD2
v_call: TRBV7-2
clone_size: -
j_call: TRBJ2-7
cdr3_aa: CASSLGTSGSRYEQYF
cdr3_nt: TGTGCCAGCAGCTTAGGGACTAGCGGGAGTAGGTACGAGCAGTACTTC

d_call: -
v_call: TRBV19
clone_size: few
j_call: TRBJ2-3
cdr3_aa: CASRGRVGRASTDTQYF
cdr3_nt: TGTGCCAGTAGGGGCCGCGTGGGCCGAGCTAGCACAGATACGCAGTATTTT

d_call: -
v_call: TRBV20-1
clone_size: many
j_call: TRBJ2-7
cdr3_aa: CSACGLSSYEQYF
cdr3_nt: TGCAGTGCTTGTGGACTCAGCTCCTACGAGCAGTACTTC

d_call: -
v_call: TRBV7-9
clone_size: many
j_call: TRBJ2-3
cdr3_aa: CASSFGGQDTQYF
cdr3_nt: TGTGCCAGCAGCTTCGGAGGCCAGGATACGCAGTATTTT

d_call: TRBD2
v_call: TRBV20-1
clone_size: few
j_call: TRBJ2-7
cdr3_aa: CSVDGLDAYEQYF
cdr3_nt: TGCAGCGTTGACGGACTAGATGCCTACGAGCAGTACTTC